This T cell receptor (beta chain) was sequenced during a study of beta chain features in type 1 diabetes. On this clone itself: Its matching antigen is unknown. Other DNA sequences in this specimen translate into the identical CDR3.

Study outcomes and limitations: The study notes PCR might favor shorter templates equally in patients and controls. All four CD4+ subsets of Type 1 diabetes patients contained TCRB CDR3s that were moderately but significantly shorter. Fewer junction insertions and more nucleotide deletions appeared in type 1 diabetes patients.

This CDR3 comprises 12 residues. Trimming removed 5 bases at V and 7 bases at J, with 9 bases between. The germline V gene has CDR1 GTSNPN and CDR2 SVGIG (reference sequence). cDNA synthesis used the whole RNA isolate, giving expressed TCRB sequences. The read count averaged roughly 4 million across naive, central memory and regulatory T cell samples. Assay used: immunoSEQ multiplex PCR; TCRdb lists only in-frame clones, some missing. The sample yields 630,000 or so clones, roughly an eighth seen once. Purity (above 98%) was reached by all sorted populations. The chain joins TRBV30 to TRBJ1-6; the D is unclear. This clonotype originated in a man aged 18-30 years with type 1 diabetes. Sequenced sample: naive CD4+ T cells from blood. CDR3 sequence reads: CAWSDGNSPLHF. CDR3 nucleotide sequence: TGTGCCTGGTCCGATGGGAATTCACCCCTCCACTTT. Full variable domain (outside the CDR3, taken from reference TRBV30 and TRBJ1-6): SQTIHQWPATLVQPVGSPLSLECTVEGTSNPNLYWYRQAAGRGLQLLFYSVGIGQISSEVPQNLSASRPQDRQFILSSKKLLLSDSGFYLCAWSDGNSPLHFGNGTRLTVT.